The source of this T cell receptor beta chain is a study of T-cell memory formation after mild COVID-19. Study-level points and caveats: Day 15 to 85 contracting clones showed balanced CD4/CD8; day 15 to 37 expanders favored CD4+. The study detected some responding clones in pre-infection memory, suggesting cross-reactive memory joined. SARS-CoV-2 specificity of second-wave clones peaking day 37 was unconfirmed.

CDR1 is ENHRY and CDR2 is SYGVKD in the germline V gene. Trimming cost V 4 bases and J 0 bases; bases outside gene matches: 3. The CDR3 sequence is 14 residues long. This clonotype turned up a few times. The antigen remains undetermined. Barcoded TCR alpha and TCR beta cDNA libraries with UMIs came from 5'RACE using constant-segment primers. Using its own MiXCR run on the 5' RACE reads, TCRdb lists one record per CDR3 protein. The table records fewer than 250,000 distinct CDR3 sequences, about 18% of them present only once. This TCR was recovered from an adult woman who had mild COVID-19 (a few samples of this study predate the infection). Cell type and time point are not known. The sample comprised PBMCs or a T cell subset sorted from them (not recorded which). The chain joins TRBV10-3 to TRBJ2-7, with TRBD2 matching 7 bases. The CDR3 DNA reads as TGTGCCATCAGTGCCGGGGGGAGCTCCTACGAGCAGTACTTC. Protein sequence: CAISAGGSSYEQYF.